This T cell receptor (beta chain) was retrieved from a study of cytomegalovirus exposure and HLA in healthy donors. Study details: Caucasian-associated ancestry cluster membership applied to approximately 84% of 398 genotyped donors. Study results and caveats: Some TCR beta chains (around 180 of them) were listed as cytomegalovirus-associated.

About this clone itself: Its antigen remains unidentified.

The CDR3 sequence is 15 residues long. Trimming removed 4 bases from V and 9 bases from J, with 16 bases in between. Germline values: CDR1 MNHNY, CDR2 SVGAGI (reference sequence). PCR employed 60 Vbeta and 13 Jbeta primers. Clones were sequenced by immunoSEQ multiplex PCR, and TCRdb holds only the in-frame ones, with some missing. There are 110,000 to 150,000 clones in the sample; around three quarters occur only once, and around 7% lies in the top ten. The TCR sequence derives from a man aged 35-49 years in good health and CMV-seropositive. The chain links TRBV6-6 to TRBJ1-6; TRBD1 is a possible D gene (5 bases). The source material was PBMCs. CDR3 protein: CASSSQVLQGSPLHF. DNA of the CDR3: TGTGCCAGCAGTTCACAGGTCCTACAAGGTTCACCCCTCCACTTT.